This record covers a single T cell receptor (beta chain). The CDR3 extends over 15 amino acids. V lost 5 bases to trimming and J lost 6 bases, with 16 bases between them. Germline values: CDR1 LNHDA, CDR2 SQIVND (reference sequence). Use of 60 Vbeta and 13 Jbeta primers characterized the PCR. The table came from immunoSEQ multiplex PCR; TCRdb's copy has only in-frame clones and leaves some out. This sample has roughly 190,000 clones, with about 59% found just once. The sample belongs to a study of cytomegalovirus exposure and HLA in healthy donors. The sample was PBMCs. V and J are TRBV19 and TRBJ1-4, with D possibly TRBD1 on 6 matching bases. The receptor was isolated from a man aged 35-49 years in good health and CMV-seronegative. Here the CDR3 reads CASSYLGQPDEKLFF. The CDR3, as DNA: TGTGCCAGTAGTTACCTCGGACAGCCTGATGAAAAACTGTTTTTT.